These T cell receptor beta chains were read from a single sample in a study of shared clonotypes between healthy human individuals. Profiling relied on immunoSEQ multiplex PCR, and the TCRdb table lists in-frame clones only, not all of them. The table shows about 710,000 clones, with about three quarters occurring only once. The sequencing sample was made of memory CD4+ T cells sorted from blood. These receptor sequences come from a woman under 40 in good health. The CDR3 runs from the conserved cysteine through the conserved F or W. The D gene is left open where the match is weak. Size tells how often a clone was seen (once, few, many) or the class of an expanded clone, and some rows leave it out.

D,V,size,J,CDR3,DNA
.,TRBV25-1,.,TRBJ1-4,CASSAHRAGDEKLFF,TGTGCCAGCAGTGCCCACAGGGCTGGGGATGAAAAACTGTTTTTT
.,TRBV27,.,TRBJ1-4,CASSSLGRDNEKLFF,TGTGCCAGCAGTTCCCTGGGTCGGGATAATGAAAAACTGTTTTTT
.,TRBV6-5,.,TRBJ1-5,CASSYDGARNQPQHF,TGTGCCAGCAGTTACGACGGGGCCCGCAATCAGCCCCAGCATTTT
TRBD2,TRBV7-2,.,TRBJ2-7,CASSLAGGNFYEQYF,TGTGCCAGCAGCCTAGCGGGCGGGAACTTTTACGAGCAGTACTTC
.,TRBV6-4,few,TRBJ2-2,CASRPGPESGELFF,TGTGCCAGCAGGCCGGGACCAGAGTCCGGGGAGCTGTTTTTT
.,TRBV25-1,few,TRBJ2-7,CASSEVKGSYEQYF,TGTGCCAGCAGTGAAGTCAAGGGCAGTTACGAGCAGTACTTC
.,TRBV5-4,.,TRBJ1-4,CASSFHSEKLFF,TGTGCCAGCAGCTTCCACTCGGAAAAACTGTTTTTT
.,TRBV25-1,.,TRBJ1-3,CASSDPGTNSGNTIYF,TGTGCCAGCAGTGATCCTGGGACCAACTCTGGAAACACCATATATTTT
TRBD1,TRBV14,.,TRBJ1-2,CASSLTGGFGYTF,TGTGCCAGCAGCCTTACAGGGGGCTTTGGCTACACCTTC
.,TRBV6-6,.,TRBJ2-4,CASSGPYTPGKNIQYF,TGTGCCAGCAGTGGGCCTTATACGCCGGGCAAAAACATTCAGTACTTC
.,TRBV7-9,.,TRBJ1-1,CASSSQDGSEAFF,TGTGCCAGCAGCTCCCAGGATGGGTCTGAAGCTTTCTTT
.,TRBV25-1,.,TRBJ1-4,CASSSGRTNEKLFF,TGTGCCAGCAGCTCTGGGAGGACTAATGAAAAACTGTTTTTT
TRBD1,TRBV28,many,TRBJ1-2,CASSQMTGNYGYTF,TGTGCCAGCAGCCAGATGACAGGGAACTATGGCTACACCTTC
.,TRBV19,few,TRBJ1-1,CASSAQGRKDTEAFF,TGTGCCAGTAGTGCTCAGGGGAGGAAGGACACTGAAGCTTTCTTT
TRBD1,TRBV5-1,.,TRBJ2-5,CASSLRMGTGAETQYF,TGCGCCAGCAGCTTGAGAATGGGGACAGGGGCCGAGACCCAGTACTTC
TRBD1,TRBV28,once,TRBJ2-7,CASGRDRYYEQYF,TGTGCCAGCGGCCGGGACAGATACTACGAGCAGTACTTC
TRBD1,TRBV10-3,.,TRBJ2-7,CAISGQTGGYEQYF,TGTGCCATCAGTGGCCAAACAGGGGGCTACGAGCAGTACTTC
.,TRBV2,few,TRBJ1-1,CASSEGGNTEAFF,TGTGCCAGCAGTGAAGGGGGGAACACTGAAGCTTTCTTT
.,TRBV29-1,.,TRBJ2-1,CSVEGDTRNEQFF,TGCAGCGTTGAAGGGGATACCAGGAATGAGCAGTTCTTC
.,TRBV2,many,TRBJ2-7,CASPGRGASDYEQYF,TGTGCCAGTCCAGGAAGGGGCGCATCCGACTACGAGCAGTACTTC
.,TRBV7-2,.,TRBJ2-3,CASSLAWGSTDTQYF,TGTGCCAGCAGCTTAGCCTGGGGGAGCACAGATACGCAGTATTTT
.,TRBV11-2,.,TRBJ2-5,CASSLDSLARETQYF,TGTGCCAGCAGCTTAGATTCCCTAGCAAGAGAGACCCAGTACTTC
.,TRBV6-1,.,TRBJ2-2,CASPALSLLTGELFF,TGTGCCAGCCCCGCCCTGAGTCTCCTCACCGGGGAGCTGTTTTTT
.,TRBV30,.,TRBJ1-3,CAWRGSGNTIYF,TGTGCCTGGAGGGGCTCTGGAAACACCATATATTTT
.,TRBV7-2,.,TRBJ2-2,CASSLRKTGELFF,TGTGCCAGCAGCTTACGAAAAACCGGGGAGCTGTTTTTT
.,TRBV7-2,few,TRBJ2-4,CASSGSAATGNIQYF,TGTGCCAGCAGCGGTTCTGCAGCCACGGGAAACATTCAGTACTTC
.,TRBV28,.,TRBJ1-2,CASSSHPPGVYGYTF,TGTGCCAGCAGCTCCCACCCTCCAGGGGTGTATGGCTACACCTTC
.,TRBV10-3,.,TRBJ2-1,CAIRELEFNEQFF,TGTGCCATCAGAGAACTAGAATTCAATGAGCAGTTCTTC